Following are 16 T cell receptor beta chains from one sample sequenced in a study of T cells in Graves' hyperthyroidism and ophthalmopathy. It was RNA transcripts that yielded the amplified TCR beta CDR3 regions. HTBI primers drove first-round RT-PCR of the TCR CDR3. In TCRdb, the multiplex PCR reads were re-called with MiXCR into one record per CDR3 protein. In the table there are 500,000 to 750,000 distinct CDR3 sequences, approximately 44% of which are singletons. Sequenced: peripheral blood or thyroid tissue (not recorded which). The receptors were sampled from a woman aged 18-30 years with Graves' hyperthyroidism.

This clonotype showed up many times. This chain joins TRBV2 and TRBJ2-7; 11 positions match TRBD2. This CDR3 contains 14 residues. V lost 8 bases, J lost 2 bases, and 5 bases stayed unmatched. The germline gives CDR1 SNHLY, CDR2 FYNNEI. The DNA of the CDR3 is TGTGCCAGCCGTCGGACTAGCGGGCCCTACGAGCAGTACTTC. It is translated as CASRRTSGPYEQYF. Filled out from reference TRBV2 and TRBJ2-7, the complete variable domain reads EPEVTQTPSHQVTQMGQEVILRCVPISNHLYFYWYRQILGQKVEFLVSFYNNEISEKSEIFDDQFSVERPDGSNFTLKIRSTKLEDSAMYFCASRRTSGPYEQYFGPGTRLTVT.

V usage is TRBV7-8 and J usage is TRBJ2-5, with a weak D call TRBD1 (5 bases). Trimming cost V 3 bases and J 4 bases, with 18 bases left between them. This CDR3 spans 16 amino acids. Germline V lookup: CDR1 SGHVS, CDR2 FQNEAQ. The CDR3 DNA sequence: TGTGCCAGCAGCTTCCTAAGGGGAACTACGATAGAGACCCAGTACTTC. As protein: CASSFLRGTTIETQYF.

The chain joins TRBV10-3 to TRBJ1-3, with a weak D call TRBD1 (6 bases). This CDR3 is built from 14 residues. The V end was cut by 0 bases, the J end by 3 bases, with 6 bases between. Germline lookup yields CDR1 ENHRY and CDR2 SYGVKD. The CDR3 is CAISESGGGNTIYF. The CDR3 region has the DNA TGTGCCATCAGTGAGTCAGGGGGTGGAAACACCATATATTTT.

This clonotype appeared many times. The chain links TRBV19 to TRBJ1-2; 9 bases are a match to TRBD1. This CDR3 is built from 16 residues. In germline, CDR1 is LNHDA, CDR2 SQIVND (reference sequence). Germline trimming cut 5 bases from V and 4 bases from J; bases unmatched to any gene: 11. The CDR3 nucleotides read TGTGCCAGTAGTCCTCTCGACAGGGGGAGGTTCTATGGCTACACCTTC. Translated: CASSPLDRGRFYGYTF.

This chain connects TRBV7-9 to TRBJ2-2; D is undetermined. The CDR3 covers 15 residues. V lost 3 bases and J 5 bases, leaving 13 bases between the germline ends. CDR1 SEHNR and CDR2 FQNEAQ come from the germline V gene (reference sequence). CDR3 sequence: CASSLVGSLTGELFF. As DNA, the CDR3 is TGTGCCAGCAGCTTGGTAGGGTCCCTAACCGGGGAGCTGTTTTTT. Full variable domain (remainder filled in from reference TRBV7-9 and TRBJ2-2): DTGVSQNPRHKITKRGQNVTFRCDPISEHNRLYWYRQTLGQGPEFLTYFQNEAQLEKSRLLSDRFSAERPKGSFSTLEIQRTEQGDSAMYLCASSLVGSLTGELFFGEGSRLTVL.

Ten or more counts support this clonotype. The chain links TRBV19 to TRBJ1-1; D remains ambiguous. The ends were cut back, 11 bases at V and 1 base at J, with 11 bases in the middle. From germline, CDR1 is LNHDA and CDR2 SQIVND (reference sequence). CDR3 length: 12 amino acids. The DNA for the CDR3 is TGTGCCTGCAGTATAGGGAACACTGAAGCTTTCTTT. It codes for CACSIGNTEAFF.

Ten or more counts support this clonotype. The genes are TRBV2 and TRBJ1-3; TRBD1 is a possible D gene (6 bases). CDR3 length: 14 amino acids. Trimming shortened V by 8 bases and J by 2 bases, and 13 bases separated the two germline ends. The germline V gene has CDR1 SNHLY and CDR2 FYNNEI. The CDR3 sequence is CASATGFTGNTIYF. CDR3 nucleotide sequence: TGTGCCAGCGCCACAGGGTTTACTGGAAACACCATATATTTT.

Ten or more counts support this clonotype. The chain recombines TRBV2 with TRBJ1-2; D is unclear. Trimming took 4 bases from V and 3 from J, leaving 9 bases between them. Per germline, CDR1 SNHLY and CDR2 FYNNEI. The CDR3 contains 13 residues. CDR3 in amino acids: CASSGADYYGYTF. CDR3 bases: TGTGCCAGCAGTGGAGCAGACTACTATGGCTACACCTTC.

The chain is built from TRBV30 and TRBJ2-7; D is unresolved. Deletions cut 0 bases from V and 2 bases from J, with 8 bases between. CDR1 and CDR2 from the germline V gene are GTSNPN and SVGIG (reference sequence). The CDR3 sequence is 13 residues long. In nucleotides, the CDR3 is TGTGCCTGGAGTGTACCCAGTACCTACGAGCAGTACTTC. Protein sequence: CAWSVPSTYEQYF.

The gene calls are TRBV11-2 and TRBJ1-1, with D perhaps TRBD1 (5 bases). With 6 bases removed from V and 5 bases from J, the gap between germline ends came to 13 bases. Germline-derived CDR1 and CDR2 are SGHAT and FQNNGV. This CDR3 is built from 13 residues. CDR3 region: CASSWAGETEAFF. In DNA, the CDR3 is TGTGCCAGCAGTTGGGCGGGGGAGACTGAAGCTTTCTTT.

As DNA, the CDR3 is TGTGCCAGCAATGCGGTACAGGGTCCCTACGAGCAGTACTTC. Amino acid sequence: CASNAVQGPYEQYF. V gene TRBV5-6 combines with J gene TRBJ2-7, with TRBD1 as a possible D gene (6 bases). This CDR3 spans 14 amino acids. V lost 6 bases to trimming and J lost 2 bases, with 15 bases between them. The germline V gene encodes CDR1 SGHDT and CDR2 YYEEEE.

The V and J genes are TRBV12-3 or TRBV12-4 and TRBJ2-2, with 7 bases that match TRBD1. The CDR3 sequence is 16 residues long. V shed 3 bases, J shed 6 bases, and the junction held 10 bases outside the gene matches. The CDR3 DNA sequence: TGTGCCAGCAGTTTTAATTTAGGGGGCGAACCCGGGGAGCTGTTTTTT. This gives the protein CASSFNLGGEPGELFF.

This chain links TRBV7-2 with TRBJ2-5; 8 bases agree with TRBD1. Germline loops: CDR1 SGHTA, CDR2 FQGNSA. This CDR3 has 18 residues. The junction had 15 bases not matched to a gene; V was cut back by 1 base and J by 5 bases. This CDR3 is CASSLGLAWTGSGETQYF. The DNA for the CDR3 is TGTGCCAGCAGCTTAGGGCTAGCGTGGACAGGGTCAGGCGAGACCCAGTACTTC.

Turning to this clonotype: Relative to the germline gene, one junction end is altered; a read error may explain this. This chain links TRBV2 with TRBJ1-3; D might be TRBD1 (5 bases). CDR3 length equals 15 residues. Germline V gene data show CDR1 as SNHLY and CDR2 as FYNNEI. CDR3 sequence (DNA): TGTGCCAGCAGCGAAGGGGTTGGGTTTGGAAACACCATATATTTT. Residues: CASSEGVGFGNTIYF. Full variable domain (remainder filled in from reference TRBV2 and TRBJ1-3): EPEVTQTPSHQVTQMGQEVILRCVPISNHLYFYWYRQILGQKVEFLVSFYNNEISEKSEIFDDQFSVERPDGSNFTLKIRSTKLEDSAMYFCASSEGVGFGNTIYFGEGSWLTVV.

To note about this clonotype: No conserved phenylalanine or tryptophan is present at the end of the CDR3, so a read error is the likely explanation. The CDR3 loop reads CASSPSPLMNTEAFL. The CDR3 DNA reads TGTGCCAGCAGCCCCTCCCCGTTGATGAACACTGAAGCTTTCCTT. This sequence joins TRBV7-8 and TRBJ1-1, with D hard to call. Germline V gene data show CDR1 as SGHVS and CDR2 as FQNEAQ. Trimming pared 5 bases from V and 0 bases from J, leaving 13 bases between. This CDR3 contains 15 residues.

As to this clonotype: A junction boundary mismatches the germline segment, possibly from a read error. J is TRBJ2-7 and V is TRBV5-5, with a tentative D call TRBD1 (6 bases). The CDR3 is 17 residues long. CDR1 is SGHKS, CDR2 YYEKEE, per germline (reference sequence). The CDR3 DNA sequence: TGTGCCTGCAGCTTTCGACGAGGGGGAATTAACACCGGGGAGCTGTACTTC. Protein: CACSFRRGGINTGELYF. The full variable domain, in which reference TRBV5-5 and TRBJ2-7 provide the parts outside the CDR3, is DAGVTQSPTHLIKTRGQQVTLRCSPISGHKSVSWYQQVLGQGPQFIFQYYEKEERGRGNFPDRFSARQFPNYSSELNVNALLLGDSALYLCACSFRRGGINTGELYFGPGTRLTVT.